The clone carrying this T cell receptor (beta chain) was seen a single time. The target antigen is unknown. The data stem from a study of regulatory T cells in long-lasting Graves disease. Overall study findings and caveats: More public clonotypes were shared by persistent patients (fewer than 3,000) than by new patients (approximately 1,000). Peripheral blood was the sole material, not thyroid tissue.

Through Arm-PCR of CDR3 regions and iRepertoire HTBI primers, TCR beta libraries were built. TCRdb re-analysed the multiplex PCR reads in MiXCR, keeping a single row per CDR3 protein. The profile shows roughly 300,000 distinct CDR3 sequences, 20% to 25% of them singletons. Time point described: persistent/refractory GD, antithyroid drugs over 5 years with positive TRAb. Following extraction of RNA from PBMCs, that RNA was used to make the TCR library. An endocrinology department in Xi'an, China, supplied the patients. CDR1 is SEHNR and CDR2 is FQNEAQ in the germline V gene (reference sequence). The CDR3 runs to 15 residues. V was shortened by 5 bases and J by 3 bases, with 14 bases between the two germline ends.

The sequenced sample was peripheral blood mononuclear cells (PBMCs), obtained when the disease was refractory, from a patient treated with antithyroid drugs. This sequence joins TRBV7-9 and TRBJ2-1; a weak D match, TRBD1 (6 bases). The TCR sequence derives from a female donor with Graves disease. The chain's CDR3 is CASSGGLNYYNEQFF. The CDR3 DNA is TGTGCCAGCAGCGGGGGCCTTAACTACTACAATGAGCAGTTCTTC.